The 30 T cell receptor beta chains below all came from one sample that was sequenced in a study of CXCR3-negative and CXCR3-positive naive CD8 T cells. Study-level points and caveats: CXCR3-positive naive cells carried more hydrophobic TRB CDR3s than CXCR3-negative naive cells did.

cDNA libraries for TRB were generated by 5' RACE incorporating UMI labels. Each CDR3 protein gets one entry in TCRdb, which reprocessed the 5' RACE reads and gives no DNA. The specimen's table records roughly 120,000 distinct CDR3 sequences. No antigen is known for these receptors. Material for sequencing was naive CXCR3+ CD8+ T cells from blood. Regarding subset: CD45RO-CCR7+CD27+CD95- naive CD8+ T cells expressing CXCR3 (TNR3+). The receptors stem from a human donor in good health. Some clones in this sample may be carry-over from other donors' samples.

The V and J genes are TRBV6-6 and TRBJ2-3; the D call of TRBD2 rests on TCRdb alone, since no DNA is present to check it. The CDR3 is 15 amino acids. Germline V CDR1 and CDR2: MNHNY, SVGAGI (reference sequence). CDR3 residues: CASTSTSGTANTQYF.

This chain links TRBV7-2 with TRBJ2-5; TCRdb calls TRBD1, which cannot be checked without DNA. Per germline, CDR1 SGHTA and CDR2 FQGNSA. The CDR3 length is 15 residues. The CDR3 sequence: CASSRPTGGPETQYF.

The chain joins TRBV15 to TRBJ2-7; without DNA, the TCRdb call of TRBD2 cannot be checked. The CDR3 totals 15 residues. The germline V gene has CDR1 LNHNV and CDR2 YYDKDF (reference sequence). The CDR3 reads CATSSLSGTDYEQYF.

The chain links TRBV4-3 to TRBJ2-1. Germline CDR1 is LGHNA and CDR2 is YSLEER. This CDR3 is built from 15 residues. CDR3 protein: CASSQDFRGGNEQFF.

V and J are TRBV29-1 and TRBJ1-2; the D call of TRBD1 rests on TCRdb alone, since no DNA is present to check it. Per the germline V gene, CDR1 is SQVTM and CDR2 is ANQGSEA. The CDR3 runs 12 residues. CDR3 region: CSVHGAHYGYTF.

The gene calls are TRBV7-3 and TRBJ2-3; the TCRdb D gene call, TRBD1, has no DNA to confirm it. CDR1 is SGHTA and CDR2 is FQGTGA in the germline V gene. The CDR3 runs to 14 residues. The CDR3 reads CASSLRDVTDTQYF.

The chain recombines TRBV27 with TRBJ2-7. The CDR3 sequence is 14 residues long. In germline, CDR1 is MNHEY, CDR2 SMNVEV (reference sequence). The CDR3 sequence is CASSSYRSSYEQYF.

The chain recombines TRBV14 with TRBJ2-5; with no DNA, the TCRdb D assignment of TRBD1 cannot be verified. The CDR3 contains 13 residues. Germline V gives CDR1 SGHDN, CDR2 FVKESK. This CDR3 is CASSQGGQETQYF. The full variable domain, rest sourced from reference TRBV14 and TRBJ2-5, is EAGVTQFPSHSVIEKGQTVTLRCDPISGHDNLYWYRRVMGKEIKFLLHFVKESKQDESGMPNNRFLAERTGGTYSTLKVQPAELEDSGVYFCASSQGGQETQYFGPGTRLLVL.

V gene TRBV10-3 combines with J gene TRBJ1-1; TCRdb's D gene call, TRBD1, goes unchecked for lack of DNA. This CDR3 has 17 amino acids. The germline gives CDR1 ENHRY, CDR2 SYGVKD. CDR3 loop: CAISEYPPSVENTEAFF.

The J gene is TRBJ1-2, the V gene TRBV4-3. The CDR3 runs to 18 residues. Germline V gene lookup returns CDR1 LGHNA and CDR2 YSLEER. CDR3: CASSQDRAAATWGYGYTF.

The chain has TRBV29-1 and TRBJ2-7; the TCRdb D gene call, TRBD2, has no DNA to confirm it. The CDR3 totals 12 residues. Germline V gene lookup returns CDR1 SQVTM and CDR2 ANQGSEA. The CDR3 sequence: CSASTTDGEQYF.

The CDR3: CASSQDPSGGPEFEETQYF. The chain carries TRBV4-1 and TRBJ2-5; without DNA, the TCRdb call of TRBD2 cannot be checked. Per germline, CDR1 MGHRA and CDR2 YSYEKL. This CDR3 has 19 residues.

The J gene is TRBJ1-6, the V gene TRBV3-1. The germline CDR1 and CDR2 sequences are LGHDT and YNNKEL (reference sequence). The CDR3 is 14 amino acids. The CDR3 loop reads CASSQRQGGSPLHF.

The J gene is TRBJ2-1, the V gene TRBV29-1; TCRdb indicates TRBD2, and absent DNA this call remains unverified. The CDR3 contains 13 residues. CDR1 is SQVTM and CDR2 is ANQGSEA in the germline V gene. The CDR3 spells CSVEDSEGNEQFF.

The chain is built from TRBV6-5 and TRBJ1-2; the D gene TCRdb calls, TRBD1, cannot be checked with no DNA. This CDR3 spans 15 amino acids. Germline-derived CDR1 and CDR2 are MNHEY and SVGAGI. The CDR3 here is CASIPSEGAPWGYTF.

The J gene is TRBJ2-7, the V gene TRBV28. The CDR3 is 12 amino acids. CDR1 is MDHEN, CDR2 SYDVKM, per germline. CDR3: CASSFPAGEQYF.

The V and J genes are TRBV3-1 and TRBJ2-1; TCRdb returns TRBD2, unconfirmable since there is no DNA. The germline CDR1 and CDR2 sequences are LGHDT and YNNKEL (reference sequence). CDR3 length: 16 amino acids. This chain's CDR3 is CASNSRGGGSYNEQFF.

The chain links TRBV24-1 to TRBJ2-5. The CDR3 spans 12 residues. The germline V gene encodes CDR1 KGHDR and CDR2 SFDVKD. This chain's CDR3 is CATSDLEETQYF.

The V and J genes are TRBV6-2 or TRBV6-3 and TRBJ2-1; TCRdb designates TRBD2, a call that cannot be tested without DNA. CDR1 and CDR2 (germline): MNHEY, SVGEGT. The CDR3 length is 15 residues. CDR3 amino acids: CASSYFAGGSNEQFF.

The chain joins TRBV7-2 to TRBJ1-5; TCRdb's D call of TRBD1 is untestable without DNA. CDR1 SGHTA and CDR2 FQGNSA come from the germline V gene. The CDR3 consists of 15 residues. The CDR3 here is CASSSGTGSNQPQHF.

The chain has TRBV6-5 and TRBJ2-1. Germline CDR1 is MNHEY and CDR2 is SVGAGI. The CDR3 consists of 14 residues. CDR3 residues: CASSYWSSYNEQFF.

This chain uses TRBV5-1 with TRBJ2-2; TCRdb lists TRBD2, though no DNA is available to test this call. CDR1 and CDR2 from the germline V gene are SGHRS and YFSETQ. The CDR3 contains 15 residues. The CDR3 is CASSPSDLNTGELFF.

The chain combines TRBV9 with TRBJ2-7. The CDR3 sequence is 15 residues long. Germline V lookup: CDR1 SGDLS, CDR2 YYNGEE. CDR3 protein: CASSPQSGGSYEQYF.

This chain connects TRBV11-2 to TRBJ2-5; the D call of TRBD1 rests on TCRdb alone, since no DNA is present to check it. The CDR3 has 16 residues. Germline-derived CDR1 and CDR2 are SGHAT and FQNNGV. CDR3 sequence reads: CASSRVGTDIWKTQYF.

J is TRBJ2-1 and V is TRBV7-9; TCRdb's assignment of TRBD1 cannot be checked, as there is no DNA. The CDR3 is 13 amino acids. Germline values: CDR1 SEHNR, CDR2 FQNEAQ (reference sequence). CDR3 loop: CASSYLRGDEQFF.

The gene calls are TRBV10-3 and TRBJ2-3; without DNA, the TCRdb call of TRBD1 cannot be checked. The CDR3 is made up of 12 amino acids. Germline V gene sequence: CDR1 ENHRY, CDR2 SYGVKD. CDR3 region: CAISDPQYTQYF.

This chain links TRBV7-9 with TRBJ2-7. Germline CDR1 SEHNR, CDR2 FQNEAQ (reference sequence). The CDR3 covers 13 residues. The CDR3 spells CASSPAIYGEQYF. The whole variable domain, filled in from reference TRBV7-9 and TRBJ2-7, reads DTGVSQNPRHKITKRGQNVTFRCDPISEHNRLYWYRQTLGQGPEFLTYFQNEAQLEKSRLLSDRFSAERPKGSFSTLEIQRTEQGDSAMYLCASSPAIYGEQYFGPGTRLTVT.

The rearrangement joins TRBV19 to TRBJ1-1; TCRdb selects TRBD1, and the lack of DNA leaves this call unchecked. Germline CDR1 and CDR2: LNHDA and SQIVND (reference sequence). The CDR3 runs 12 residues. This chain's CDR3 is CASRPEGAEAFF.

The chain uses TRBV29-1 and TRBJ2-7; TCRdb's D call, TRBD2, is unchecked because there is no DNA. In germline, CDR1 is SQVTM, CDR2 ANQGSEA. The CDR3 runs 13 residues. The CDR3 loop is CSVSGTLSYEQYF.

The chain recombines TRBV5-5 with TRBJ2-7; TCRdb names TRBD1, which stays unverified in the absence of DNA. This CDR3 has 13 residues. From germline, CDR1 is SGHKS and CDR2 YYEKEE (reference sequence). The CDR3 reads CASSLGGIHEQYF. Looking up the rest from reference TRBV5-5 and TRBJ2-7 gives the full variable domain: DAGVTQSPTHLIKTRGQQVTLRCSPISGHKSVSWYQQVLGQGPQFIFQYYEKEERGRGNFPDRFSARQFPNYSSELNVNALLLGDSALYLCASSLGGIHEQYFGPGTRLTVT.